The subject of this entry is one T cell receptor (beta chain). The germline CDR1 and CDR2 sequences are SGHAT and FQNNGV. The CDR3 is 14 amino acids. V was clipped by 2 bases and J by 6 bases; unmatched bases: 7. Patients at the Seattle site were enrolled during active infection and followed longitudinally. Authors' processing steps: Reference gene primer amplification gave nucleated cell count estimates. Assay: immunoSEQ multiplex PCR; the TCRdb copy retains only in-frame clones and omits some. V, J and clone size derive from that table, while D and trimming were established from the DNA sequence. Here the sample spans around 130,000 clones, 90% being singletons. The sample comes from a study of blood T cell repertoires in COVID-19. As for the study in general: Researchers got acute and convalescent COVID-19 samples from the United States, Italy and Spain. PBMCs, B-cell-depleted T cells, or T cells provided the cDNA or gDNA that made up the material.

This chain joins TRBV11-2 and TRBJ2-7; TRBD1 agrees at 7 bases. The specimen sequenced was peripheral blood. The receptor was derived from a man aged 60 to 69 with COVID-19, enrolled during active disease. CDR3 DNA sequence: TGTGCCAGCAGCTTAAGAGGGACAGACGGCGAGCAGTACTTC. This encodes CASSLRGTDGEQYF.